What follows describes a single TCR beta chain. Its antigen is unknown. The junction differs from germline at one of its ends, possibly a read error. This record belongs to a study of regulatory T cells in long-lasting Graves disease. Study-wide findings and caveats: Persistent Graves' patients had lower TCR diversity than newly diagnosed ones.

CDR3 length: 13 amino acids. In building TCR beta libraries, iRepertoire HTBI primers were used together with Arm-PCR of CDR3 regions. TCRdb fed the multiplex PCR reads into MiXCR, producing one record per CDR3 protein. This table holds fewer than 400,000 distinct CDR3 sequences, 15% to 20% found once. Documented time point: persistent/refractory GD, antithyroid drugs over 5 years with positive TRAb. Generation of the TCR library employed RNA extracted from PBMCs. A volume of around 8.7 milliliters of peripheral blood was collected in EDTA tubes. This TCR was recovered from a female donor with Graves disease. The rearrangement links TRBV12-3 or TRBV12-4 to TRBJ2-7, with 7 bases matching TRBD1. The sequenced sample was peripheral blood mononuclear cells (PBMCs), obtained when the disease was refractory, from a patient treated with antithyroid drugs. The CDR3, as DNA: TGTGCCAGCAGTACCCGACAGGGCTACGGGCAGTACTTC. Its translation is CASSTRQGYGQYF.